The clone carrying this TCR beta chain was detected many times. Trimming pared 5 bases from V and 3 bases from J, leaving 8 bases between. There are 12 residues in the CDR3. The germline CDR1 and CDR2 sequences are SEHNR and FQNEAQ (reference sequence). The time point here: sample taken at primary tumor resection. Sequencing covered unsorted whole RNA taken from tumor, nontumor lung or frozen PBMC. This entry is derived from a study of spatial heterogeneity in lung cancer. TCRdb processed the 5' RACE reads anew with MiXCR; each CDR3 protein has one entry. The profile shows about 24,000 distinct CDR3 sequences, over 3% of them singletons.

This chain joins TRBV7-9 and TRBJ2-7; the D is unclear. The sequence derives from a female donor with early-stage non-small cell lung cancer. Sequencing was performed on PBMCs, taken at surgery. CDR3 amino acids: CASSRVFYEQYF. Written as DNA, the CDR3 is TGTGCCAGCAGCCGAGTATTCTACGAGCAGTACTTC.